Following are 32 T cell receptor beta chains from one sample sequenced in a study of T cell clonotyping in hematopoietic cell transplantation (dated by TCRdb to the early 2020s). Receptor amplification or capture employed the immunoSEQ multiplex PCR assay. The clones in this table, taken by TCRdb from immuneACCESS, are in-frame only. Not every clone is retained; where verified, under half of the shortfall comes from an unresolved V gene, and the cause of the rest is unknown. The sample data list about 69,000 clones, and 94% of these were observed just once. The ten largest clones represent roughly 1.5% of the sample. Material: peripheral blood mononuclear cells. These TCRs come from a middle-aged man in good health. Some clones in this sample may be carry-over from other donors' samples.

V gene TRBV29-1 combines with J gene TRBJ1-1; D might be TRBD1 (5 bases). The V and J ends lost 7 bases and 2 bases respectively, with 14 bases between them. This CDR3 has 13 amino acids. Per the germline V gene, CDR1 is SQVTM and CDR2 is ANQGSEA. CDR3: CSEGGTANTEAFF. CDR3 bases: TGCAGCGAGGGAGGGACGGCCAACACTGAAGCTTTCTTT.

V usage is TRBV11-2 and J usage is TRBJ2-7; D is perhaps TRBD2 (5 bases). Germline CDR1 and CDR2: SGHAT and FQNNGV. V dropped 2 bases and J dropped 12 bases, with 14 bases sitting between them. The CDR3 contains 12 residues. This CDR3 is CASSLITRAVYF. The CDR3 bases are TGTGCCAGCAGCTTAATTACGAGGGCGGTGTACTTC.

The chain employs TRBV19 and TRBJ2-1; tentatively, D is TRBD2 (5 bases). CDR1 and CDR2 (germline): LNHDA, SQIVND (reference sequence). Trimming took off 6 bases at V and 7 bases at J, with 13 bases between the two ends. The CDR3 contains 13 residues. CDR3 DNA sequence: TGTGCCAGTAGCAAGATTAGCGTTAATGAGCAGTTCTTC. It codes for CASSKISVNEQFF.

The chain links TRBV5-3 to TRBJ2-7; D gene uncertain. TRBV5-3 is recorded as an ORF, its role being uncertain. The CDR3 runs to 11 residues. Trimming stripped 0 bases from V and 4 bases from J, with 2 bases between. As DNA, the CDR3 is TGTGCCAGAAGCTTGGGGTACGAGCAGTACTTC. Protein product: CARSLGYEQYF.

This chain uses TRBV7-2 with TRBJ2-3, with 10 positions matching TRBD2. This CDR3 spans 16 amino acids. Unmatched junction bases numbered 6, after V lost 1 base and J lost 5 bases. Germline CDR1 and CDR2: SGHTA and FQGNSA. Here the CDR3 DNA reads TGTGCCAGCAGCTTAGTTCAAGCGGGGGGGAGAGATACGCAGTATTTT. It is translated as CASSLVQAGGRDTQYF.

V and J are TRBV9 and TRBJ2-2, with D hard to call. V was pared by 1 base and J by 0 bases, with 7 bases between. This CDR3 is built from 15 residues. CDR1 is SGDLS, CDR2 YYNGEE, per germline. CDR3 amino acids: CASSVFDANTGELFF. For the CDR3, the DNA is TGTGCCAGCAGCGTATTCGATGCGAACACCGGGGAGCTGTTTTTT.

The gene calls are TRBV5-1 and TRBJ2-5; the D gene is possibly TRBD2 (5 bases). The CDR3 loop spans 14 amino acids. Looked up from germline, CDR1 is SGHRS and CDR2 is YFSETQ. Trimming took 0 bases from V and 3 from J, leaving 9 bases between them. CDR3 coding DNA: TGCGCCAGCAGCTTGGCCAGGACTGAAGAGACCCAGTACTTC. Translated, it gives CASSLARTEETQYF. The whole variable domain, filled in from reference TRBV5-1 and TRBJ2-5, reads KAGVTQTPRYLIKTRGQQVTLSCSPISGHRSVSWYQQTPGQGLQFLFEYFSETQRNKGNFPGRFSGRQFSNSRSEMNVSTLELGDSALYLCASSLARTEETQYFGPGTRLLVL.

The genes are TRBV19 and TRBJ2-3, with no clear D. Trimming removed 3 bases at V and 6 bases at J, with 7 bases between. The CDR3 loop spans 12 amino acids. The germline V gene encodes CDR1 LNHDA and CDR2 SQIVND (reference sequence). The CDR3 is CASSMLGDTQYF. DNA of the CDR3: TGTGCCAGTAGTATGCTGGGGGATACGCAGTATTTT.

V usage is TRBV11-3 and J usage is TRBJ2-2, with 13 nucleotides matching TRBD2. Losses at the gene ends were 4 bases for V and 8 bases for J; bases not matched to a gene: 7. The CDR3 covers 16 residues. Per germline, CDR1 SGHNT and CDR2 YENEEA. The chain's CDR3 is CASSSRLAGGSGELFF. Written as DNA, the CDR3 is TGTGCCAGCAGCTCTCGACTAGCGGGGGGATCAGGGGAGCTGTTTTTT. Filled out from reference TRBV11-3 and TRBJ2-2, the complete variable domain reads EAGVVQSPRYKIIEKKQPVAFWCNPISGHNTLYWYLQNLGQGPELLIRYENEEAVDDSQLPKDRFSAERLKGVDSTLKIQPAELGDSAVYLCASSSRLAGGSGELFFGEGSRLTVL.

The chain's CDR3 is CAISESMAGSGNTIYF. Here the CDR3 DNA reads TGTGCCATCAGTGAGTCGATGGCAGGCTCTGGAAACACCATATATTTT. This rearrangement joins TRBV10-3 to TRBJ1-3, with D hard to call. V lost 0 bases, J lost 0 bases, and 9 bases lay in between. CDR3 size: 16 residues. The germline V gene encodes CDR1 ENHRY and CDR2 SYGVKD.

The rearrangement joins TRBV6-6 to TRBJ1-1, with no clear D. There are 14 residues in the CDR3. The germline V and J ends were trimmed by 4 bases and 8 bases, with 17 bases remaining between them. Germline lookup yields CDR1 MNHNY and CDR2 SVGAGI (reference sequence). Written as DNA, the CDR3 is TGTGCCAGCAGTTCCCCCGACTCCCGGCCCGAAGCTTTCTTT. This gives the protein CASSSPDSRPEAFF.

The J gene is TRBJ2-7, the V gene TRBV30, with D tentatively TRBD1 or TRBD2 (5 bases each). This CDR3 has 14 amino acids. The V gene lost 0 bases and the J gene lost 5 bases, with 14 bases spanning the gap. The germline V gene encodes CDR1 GTSNPN and CDR2 SVGIG (reference sequence). The CDR3 DNA is TGTGCCTGGAGTGTAATTTGGGGGTCCGACGAGCAGTACTTC. Its protein product is CAWSVIWGSDEQYF.

The chain links TRBV11-2 to TRBJ2-7; perhaps TRBD2 as D (6 bases). Trimming removed 6 bases at V and 2 bases at J, with 14 bases between. The CDR3 contains 14 residues. CDR1 is SGHAT and CDR2 is FQNNGV in the germline V gene. The CDR3 region is CASSPAGKPYEQYF. The CDR3 DNA sequence: TGTGCCAGCAGTCCAGCGGGCAAACCCTACGAGCAGTACTTC.

This chain joins TRBV18 and TRBJ2-3; D gene uncertain. Germline-derived CDR1 and CDR2 are KGHSH and LQKENI. Trimming removed 2 bases from V and 3 bases from J, with 6 bases in between. The CDR3 consists of 13 residues. In DNA form, the CDR3 reads TGTGCCAGCTCACCAACCCGGACAGATACGCAGTATTTT. This encodes CASSPTRTDTQYF.

In this sample, this clone turned up once. The rearrangement joins TRBV7-2 to TRBJ2-3, with D perhaps matching TRBD1 or TRBD2 (6 bases each). Trimming stripped 1 base from V and 2 bases from J, with 13 bases between. Germline CDR1 and CDR2: SGHTA and FQGNSA. The CDR3 runs 16 residues. CDR3: CASSLDGGGHTDTQYF. In DNA, the CDR3 is TGTGCCAGCAGCTTAGACGGGGGCGGGCACACAGATACGCAGTATTTT.

The chain has TRBV7-9 and TRBJ2-3; D gene unclear. The CDR3 has 12 amino acids. Trimming shortened V by 5 bases and J by 3 bases, and 6 bases separated the two germline ends. CDR1 is SEHNR and CDR2 is FQNEAQ in the germline V gene (reference sequence). CDR3 nucleotides: TGTGCCAGCAGCCAAGCGACAGATACGCAGTATTTT. It yields the protein CASSQATDTQYF.

This chain connects TRBV6-5 to TRBJ2-5, with D hard to call. Germline CDR1 is MNHEY and CDR2 is SVGAGI. Trimming shortened V by 0 bases and J by 2 bases, and 13 bases separated the two germline ends. The CDR3 runs to 16 residues. CDR3 nucleotides: TGTGCCAGCAGTTACTCTCACGGTGGCAGACAAGAGACCCAGTACTTC. Its translation: CASSYSHGGRQETQYF.

The rearrangement joins TRBV7-9 to TRBJ2-3; D tentatively reads TRBD1 or TRBD2 (5 bases each). In germline, CDR1 is SEHNR, CDR2 FQNEAQ (reference sequence). V was shortened by 2 bases and J by 2 bases, with 8 bases between the two germline ends. The length of the CDR3 is 14 residues. CDR3 region: CASSLTGTTDTQYF. The CDR3 nucleotides read TGTGCCAGCAGCTTAACCGGGACCACAGATACGCAGTATTTT.

In its sample, this clone was seen once. The V call is TRBV21-1, the J call TRBJ2-3; the table gives TRBD2 as D, unverified against the DNA. TRBV21-1 is assigned pseudogene status. The CDR3 extends over 14 amino acids. The CDR3 protein is CATRERYCTDTQYF. CDR3 nucleotides: TGTGCCACGCGCGAGCGGTATTGTACAGATACGCAGTATTTT.

This clone was picked up one time. J is TRBJ2-3 and V is TRBV6-1; 11 bases align to TRBD2. Germline V CDR1 and CDR2: MNHNS, SASEGT. The ends lost 2 bases at V and 4 bases at J; junction bases unmatched: 2. CDR3 length: 15 residues. Here the CDR3 DNA reads TGTGCCAGCAGTGAACTAGCGGGAGGTTCAGATACGCAGTATTTT. It is translated as CASSELAGGSDTQYF.

This chain links TRBV4-1 with TRBJ2-7; D tentatively reads TRBD1 or TRBD2 (5 bases each). V gave up 1 base and J gave up 0 bases, with 16 bases separating them. The CDR3 length is 17 residues. Per germline, CDR1 MGHRA and CDR2 YSYEKL. The CDR3 is CASSQVDRDPPSYEQYF. In nucleotides, the CDR3 is TGCGCCAGCAGCCAAGTGGACCGGGACCCGCCCTCCTACGAGCAGTACTTC.

The chain recombines TRBV9 with TRBJ1-2; 8 nucleotides agree with TRBD1. Germline V gives CDR1 SGDLS, CDR2 YYNGEE. The trim removed 3 bases at V and 6 bases at J, leaving 10 bases unmatched. The CDR3 is 15 amino acids. The CDR3 region has the DNA TGTGCCAGCAGCGCTCTAGGACAGGGCGTGGATGGCTACACCTTC. Protein sequence: CASSALGQGVDGYTF.

The chain has TRBV6-5 and TRBJ1-4; TRBD1 aligns across 7 bases. The CDR3 extends over 13 amino acids. The V and J ends lost 8 bases and 4 bases, in that order; junction bases with no gene match: 4. The germline gives CDR1 MNHEY, CDR2 SVGAGI. The CDR3 coding sequence is TGTGCCAGCGCCGGGACAGTTAATGAAAAACTGTTTTTT. Protein: CASAGTVNEKLFF.

This chain links TRBV19 with TRBJ1-5, with a weak D call TRBD1 (5 bases). This CDR3 has 14 amino acids. The V gene's germline CDR1 is LNHDA and CDR2 SQIVND (reference sequence). The V gene lost 3 bases and the J gene lost 5 bases, with 11 bases spanning the gap. The CDR3: CASSMRGRDQPQHF. CDR3 nucleotides: TGTGCCAGTAGTATGAGGGGTCGGGATCAGCCCCAGCATTTT.

The rearrangement uses TRBV28 and TRBJ2-1, with TRBD2 matching 15 bases. Losses at the gene ends were 2 bases for V and 3 bases for J; bases not matched to a gene: 8. CDR1 and CDR2 (germline): MDHEN, SYDVKM. The CDR3 contains 19 residues. The CDR3 DNA follows: TGTGCCAGCAGTTTAGCGACGGGACTAGCGGGGGGCTACTACAATGAGCAGTTCTTC. Amino acids: CASSLATGLAGGYYNEQFF.

The V gene is TRBV6-6, the J gene TRBJ2-7; 8 bases are shared with TRBD2. The CDR3 consists of 15 residues. With V trimmed by 0 bases and J by 2 bases, 3 bases remained unmatched. Germline assignment: CDR1 MNHNY and CDR2 SVGAGI (reference sequence). CDR3 sequence (DNA): TGTGCCAGCAGTTACTCGGCGGGGGGAACCTACGAGCAGTACTTC. Its protein product is CASSYSAGGTYEQYF.

This chain joins TRBV7-9 and TRBJ2-2; the D gene is possibly TRBD2 (6 bases). V dropped 1 base and J dropped 5 bases, with 11 bases sitting between them. Germline V CDR1 and CDR2: SEHNR, FQNEAQ (reference sequence). The CDR3 runs 15 residues. The CDR3 coding sequence is TGTGCCAGCAGCTTAGACGCGGGGCGTACCGGGGAGCTGTTTTTT. Its protein product is CASSLDAGRTGELFF.

The V and J genes are TRBV5-4 and TRBJ2-5, with D uncertain. The CDR3 spans 13 residues. Germline CDR1 SGHNT, CDR2 YYREEE (reference sequence). Trimming cost V 4 bases and J 4 bases, with 11 bases left between them. The CDR3 protein is CASSPGWGETQYF. The DNA of the CDR3 is TGTGCCAGCAGCCCGGGCTGGGGAGAGACCCAGTACTTC.

The CDR3 nucleotides read TGTGCCACCAGCAGAGACCCCGGACAGTTGTCGCCCCAGCATTTT. Translating it yields CATSRDPGQLSPQHF. The rearrangement links TRBV15 to TRBJ1-5; a weak D match, TRBD1 (6 bases). Deletions cut 0 bases from V and 9 bases from J, with 15 bases between. Germline values: CDR1 LNHNV, CDR2 YYDKDF (reference sequence). The CDR3 consists of 15 residues.

As concerns this clone: One end of the junction is discordant with germline, which a read error may explain. J is TRBJ2-3 and V is TRBV7-7, with TRBD1 as a possible D gene (6 bases). This CDR3 region has 15 residues. Germline V lookup: CDR1 SSHAT, CDR2 FNYEAQ (reference sequence). CDR3 residues: CASSSGQHLTDTQYF. The CDR3, as DNA: TGTGCTAGCAGCTCCGGACAGCATTTGACAGATACGCAGTATTTT.

This clone was observed once. The genes are TRBV2 and TRBJ2-2; unclear D gene. Germline CDR1 reads SNHLY; CDR2 reads FYNNEI. Deletions cut 0 bases from V and 5 bases from J, with 7 bases between. This CDR3 has 14 amino acids. The DNA of the CDR3 is TGTGCCAGCAGTGAAGCTACTACGACCGGGGAGCTGTTTTTT. It specifies CASSEATTTGELFF.

The chain joins TRBV5-1 to TRBJ2-1; 8 bases are shared with TRBD2. Per germline, CDR1 SGHRS and CDR2 YFSETQ. The CDR3 consists of 19 residues. J gave up 0 bases and V 0 bases, and 11 bases lay outside the gene matches. The CDR3 DNA reads TGCGCCAGCAGCTTGGAGGGACTAGAAAACCCCAGCTCCTACAATGAGCAGTTCTTC. Residues: CASSLEGLENPSSYNEQFF.